This T cell receptor (beta chain) was sequenced during a study of blood T cell repertoires in COVID-19. Some clones are missing from TCRdb's copy, which holds only in-frame ones; the method was immunoSEQ multiplex PCR. The sample has about 35,000 clones, over 75% seen once. The CDR3 covers 13 residues. The J segment lost 6 bases and the V segment lost 3 bases, leaving 2 bases of the junction unmatched. Germline-derived CDR1 and CDR2 are SGDLS and YYNGEE. This TCR came from a human donor in a cohort sampled during active COVID-19. Sequencing was carried out using peripheral blood. The chain combines TRBV9 with TRBJ2-2; 7 nucleotides align to TRBD1. The CDR3 reads CASSGQGAGELFF. CDR3 DNA: TGTGCCAGCAGCGGCCAGGGGGCCGGGGAGCTGTTTTTT. The full variable domain, its missing parts supplied by reference TRBV9 and TRBJ2-2, is DSGVTQTPKHLITATGQRVTLRCSPRSGDLSVYWYQQSLDQGLQFLIQYYNGEERAKGNILERFSAQQFPDLHSELNLSSLELGDSALYFCASSGQGAGELFFGEGSRLTVL.